This TCR beta chain was profiled in a study of blood T cell repertoires in COVID-19. Turning to the study itself: The cDNA or gDNA used as material had been derived from T cells, B-cell-depleted T cells, or PBMCs.

The germline V gene encodes CDR1 SGHVS and CDR2 FQNEAQ. This CDR3 region has 16 residues. The ends were cut back, 1 base at V and 0 bases at J, with 10 bases in the middle. In the authors' workflow: The authors estimated nucleated cell counts from reference gene primer amplification. Data came from immunoSEQ multiplex PCR; TCRdb stores just in-frame clones and leaves some out. V and J calls and clone size come straight from that table; D and trimming were deduced from the DNA. The sample includes fewer than 85,000 clones, about 73% seen only once; the top ten take approximately 34%. The V and J genes are TRBV7-8 and TRBJ2-1; tentatively, D is TRBD1 (5 bases). The TCR was taken from a woman aged 65 to 85 with acute or convalescent COVID-19. Input material: peripheral blood. The DNA of the CDR3 is TGTGCCAGCAGCTTAGGACAGCGAAGCTCCTACAATGAGCAGTTCTTC. Amino acids: CASSLGQRSSYNEQFF.